The entry below gives a single T cell receptor beta chain sequence along with its context. The antigen is not known. The data stem from a study of shared clonotypes between healthy human individuals. Whole-study context: The plates for each donor numbered three CD4 naive, three CD4 memory, two CD8 naive and one CD8 memory. Study-wide findings and caveats: The study found lower generation probabilities in non-shared clonotypes than in those shared by all four donors.

CD45RO negativity and positive selection for CCR7 defined naive CD8 cells, a population that excluded terminally differentiated effector memory CD45RA+ cells. Some clones are missing from TCRdb's copy, which holds only in-frame ones; the method was immunoSEQ multiplex PCR. The repertoire includes hundreds of thousands of clones, approximately 95% of them detected once, and over 0.1% sits in the top ten. Germline-derived CDR1 and CDR2 are MNHNS and SASEGT. The CDR3 has 16 amino acids. J was trimmed by 3 bases and V by 3 bases; bases with no gene match: 6. V is TRBV6-1 and J is TRBJ1-5; 9 bases map to TRBD1. Sequencing was performed on naive CD8+ T cells sorted from blood. The clonotype was recovered from a woman in her twenties or thirties in good health. The CDR3: CASSERGQGDNQPQHF. The CDR3 region has the DNA TGTGCCAGCAGTGAGAGGGGACAGGGAGACAATCAGCCCCAGCATTTT.